The sequence of this TCR beta chain was determined in a study of T-cell memory formation after mild COVID-19. TCRdb redid the calling of the 5' RACE reads with MiXCR, one entry per CDR3 protein. The table shows fewer than 250,000 distinct CDR3 sequences, with roughly 27% occurring only once. This CDR3 is built from 14 residues. Germline V gene data show CDR1 as LNHDA and CDR2 as SQIVND (reference sequence). The V end lost 3 bases, the J end lost 2 bases, and 11 bases lay between the germline ends. V is TRBV19 and J is TRBJ2-7; D might be TRBD2 (6 bases). The receptor was derived from an adult woman who had mild COVID-19 (a few samples of this study predate the infection). Cell type and time point are not known. The specimen was PBMCs or a T cell subset sorted from them (not recorded which). The DNA of the CDR3 is TGTGCCAGTAGTATGGCTAGCGCGACCTACGAGCAGTACTTC. It translates to CASSMASATYEQYF.